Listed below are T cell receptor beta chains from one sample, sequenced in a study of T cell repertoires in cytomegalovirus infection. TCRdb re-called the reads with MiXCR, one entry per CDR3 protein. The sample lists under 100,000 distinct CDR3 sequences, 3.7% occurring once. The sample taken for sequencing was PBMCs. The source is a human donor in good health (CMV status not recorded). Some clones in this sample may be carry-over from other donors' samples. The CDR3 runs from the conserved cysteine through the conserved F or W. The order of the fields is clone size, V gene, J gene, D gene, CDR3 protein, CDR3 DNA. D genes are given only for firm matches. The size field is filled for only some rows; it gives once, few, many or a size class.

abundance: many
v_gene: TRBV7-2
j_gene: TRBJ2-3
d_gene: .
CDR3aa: CASSLVSGQDTQYF
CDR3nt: TGTGCCAGCAGCTTAGTGTCAGGGCAGGATACGCAGTATTTT

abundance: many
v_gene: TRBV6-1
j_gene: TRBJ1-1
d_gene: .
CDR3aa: CASPGRTEAFF
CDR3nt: TGTGCCAGCCCAGGGAGGACTGAAGCTTTCTTT

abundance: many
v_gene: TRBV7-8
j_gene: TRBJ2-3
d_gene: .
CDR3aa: CASSSGRIYGPPDTQYF
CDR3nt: TGTGCCAGCAGCTCGGGACGGATCTACGGCCCCCCAGATACGCAGTATTTT

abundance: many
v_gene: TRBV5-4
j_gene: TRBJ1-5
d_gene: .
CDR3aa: CASSLGPPNSNQPQHF
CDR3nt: TGTGCCAGCAGCTTGGGACCCCCAAATAGCAATCAGCCCCAGCATTTT

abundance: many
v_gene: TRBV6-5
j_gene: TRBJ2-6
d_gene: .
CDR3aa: CASSYVRDGANVLTF
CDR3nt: TGTGCCAGCAGTTACGTGAGGGATGGGGCCAACGTCCTGACTTTC

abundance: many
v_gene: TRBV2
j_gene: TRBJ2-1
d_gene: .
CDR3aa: CASTPESSYNEQFF
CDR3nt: TGTGCCAGCACCCCAGAGAGCTCCTACAATGAGCAGTTCTTC

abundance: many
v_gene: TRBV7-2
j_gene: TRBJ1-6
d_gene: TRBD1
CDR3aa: CASSHGTATAANNSPLHF
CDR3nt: TGTGCCAGCAGCCACGGGACAGCGACCGCCGCGAATAATTCACCCCTCCACTTT

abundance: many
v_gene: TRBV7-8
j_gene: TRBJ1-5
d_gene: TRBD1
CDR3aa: CASSLMLNRGNQPQHF
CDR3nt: TGTGCCAGCAGCCTAATGCTGAACAGGGGAAATCAGCCCCAGCATTTT

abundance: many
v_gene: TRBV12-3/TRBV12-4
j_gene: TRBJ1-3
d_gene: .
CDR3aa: CASRSGGNTIYF
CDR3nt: TGTGCCAGCAGATCCGGAGGAAACACCATATATTTT

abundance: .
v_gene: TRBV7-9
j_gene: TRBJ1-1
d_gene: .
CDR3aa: CAYPPTEAFF
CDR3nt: TGTGCCTACCCACCAACTGAAGCTTTCTTT

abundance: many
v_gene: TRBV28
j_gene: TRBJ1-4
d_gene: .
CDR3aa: CASSQTPTDEKLFF
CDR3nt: TGTGCCAGCAGTCAGACCCCTACAGATGAAAAACTGTTTTTT

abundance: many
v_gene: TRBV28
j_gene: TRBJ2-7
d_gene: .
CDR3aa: CASSQRRGIYPYEQYF
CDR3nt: TGTGCCAGCAGTCAAAGAAGGGGGATATACCCCTACGAGCAGTACTTC

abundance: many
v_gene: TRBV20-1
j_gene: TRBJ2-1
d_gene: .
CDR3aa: CSAEFSGVGEQFF
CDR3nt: TGCAGTGCCGAGTTCTCAGGGGTGGGGGAGCAGTTCTTC

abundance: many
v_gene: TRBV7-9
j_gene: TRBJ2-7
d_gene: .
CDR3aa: CASSTGTGHEQYF
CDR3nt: TGTGCCAGCAGCACAGGCACAGGGCACGAGCAGTACTTC

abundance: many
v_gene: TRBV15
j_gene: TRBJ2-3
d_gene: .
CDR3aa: CATSTRRWGTQYF
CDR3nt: TGTGCCACCAGCACCCGAAGGTGGGGTACGCAGTATTTT

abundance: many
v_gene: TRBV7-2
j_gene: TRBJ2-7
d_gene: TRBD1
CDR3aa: CASSADRGRSYEQYF
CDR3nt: TGTGCCAGCAGCGCTGACAGGGGGCGATCCTACGAGCAGTACTTC

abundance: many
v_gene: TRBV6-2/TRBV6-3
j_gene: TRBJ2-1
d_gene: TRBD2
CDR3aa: CASSYTSGGVDNEQFF
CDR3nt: TGTGCCAGCAGTTACACTAGCGGGGGGGTAGACAATGAGCAGTTCTTC

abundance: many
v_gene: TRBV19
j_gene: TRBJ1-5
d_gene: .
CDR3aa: CASSIPRIADQPQHF
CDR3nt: TGTGCCAGTAGTATCCCCAGAATTGCGGATCAGCCCCAGCATTTT

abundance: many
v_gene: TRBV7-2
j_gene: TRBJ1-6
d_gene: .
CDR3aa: CASSFAGVPNSPLHF
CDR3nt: TGTGCCAGCAGCTTTGCAGGGGTCCCGAATTCACCCCTCCACTTT

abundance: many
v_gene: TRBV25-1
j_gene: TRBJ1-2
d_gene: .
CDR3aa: CASSEYELSFTF
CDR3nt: TGTGCCAGCAGTGAATACGAGCTTTCATTCACCTTC

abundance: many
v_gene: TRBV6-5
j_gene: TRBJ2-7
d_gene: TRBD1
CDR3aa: CASSYSTETGGGKAYEQYF
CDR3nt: TGTGCCAGCAGTTACTCGACGGAGACAGGGGGCGGGAAGGCCTACGAGCAGTACTTC

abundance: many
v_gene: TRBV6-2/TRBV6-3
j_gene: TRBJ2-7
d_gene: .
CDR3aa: CASSSSRPEKGYSYEQYF
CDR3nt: TGTGCCAGCAGTTCTTCCCGCCCAGAAAAAGGGTACTCCTACGAGCAGTACTTC

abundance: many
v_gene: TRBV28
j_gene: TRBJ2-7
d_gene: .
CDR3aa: CASIGPGSEQYF
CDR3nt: TGTGCCAGCATTGGGCCGGGTAGCGAGCAGTACTTC

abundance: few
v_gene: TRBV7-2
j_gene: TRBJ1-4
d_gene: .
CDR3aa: CASSLEIATNEKLFF
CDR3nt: TGTGCCAGCAGCTTAGAGATTGCAACTAATGAAAAACTGTTTTTT

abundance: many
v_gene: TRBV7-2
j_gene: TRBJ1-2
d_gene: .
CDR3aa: CASSLGTANYGYTF
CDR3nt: TGTGCCAGCAGCTTGGGAACAGCAAACTATGGCTACACCTTC

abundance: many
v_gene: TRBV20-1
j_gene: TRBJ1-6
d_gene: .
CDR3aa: CSARDSYGAFNSPLHF
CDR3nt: TGCAGTGCTAGAGATTCCTACGGGGCCTTTAATTCACCCCTCCACTTT

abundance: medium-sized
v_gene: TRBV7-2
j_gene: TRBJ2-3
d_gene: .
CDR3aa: CASSRPQPRADTQYF
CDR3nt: TGTGCCAGCAGCCGACCCCAACCAAGGGCAGATACGCAGTATTTT

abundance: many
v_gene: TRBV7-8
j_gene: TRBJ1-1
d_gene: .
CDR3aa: CASRRPPPNTEAFF
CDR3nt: TGTGCCAGCAGACGACCCCCCCCGAACACTGAAGCTTTCTTT

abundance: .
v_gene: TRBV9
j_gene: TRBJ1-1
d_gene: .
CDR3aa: CASSVALDREAFF
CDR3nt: TGTGCCAGCAGCGTAGCTTTGGACAGAGAAGCTTTCTTT

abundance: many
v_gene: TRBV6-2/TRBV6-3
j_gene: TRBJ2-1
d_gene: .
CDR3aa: CASSYVQGSYNEQFF
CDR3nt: TGTGCCAGCAGTTACGTCCAGGGATCCTACAATGAGCAGTTCTTC

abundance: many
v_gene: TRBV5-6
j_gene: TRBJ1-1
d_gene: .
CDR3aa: CASSLGRRMNTEAFF
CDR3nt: TGTGCCAGCAGCTTAGGGCGGCGGATGAACACTGAAGCTTTCTTT

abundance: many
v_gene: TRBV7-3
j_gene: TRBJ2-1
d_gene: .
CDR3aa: CASSLGGTQNEQFF
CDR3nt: TGTGCCAGCAGCTTAGGGGGGACCCAGAATGAGCAGTTCTTC

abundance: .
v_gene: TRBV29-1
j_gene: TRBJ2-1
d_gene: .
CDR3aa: CSVETGLAYNEQFF
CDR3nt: TGCAGCGTTGAGACCGGGCTGGCCTACAATGAGCAGTTCTTC

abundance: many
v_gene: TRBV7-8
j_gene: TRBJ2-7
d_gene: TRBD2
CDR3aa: CASSLGLAGDYEQYF
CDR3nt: TGTGCCAGCAGCTTAGGACTAGCGGGGGACTACGAGCAGTACTTC

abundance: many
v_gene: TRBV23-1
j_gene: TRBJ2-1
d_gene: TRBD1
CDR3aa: CANHCRDSYNEQFF
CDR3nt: TGCGCCAACCATTGCCGGGACAGTTACAATGAGCAGTTCTTC

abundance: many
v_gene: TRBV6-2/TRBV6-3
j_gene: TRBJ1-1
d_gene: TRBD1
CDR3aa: CASSTWTGGFEVDTEAFF
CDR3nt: TGTGCCAGCAGTACGTGGACAGGCGGATTCGAGGTGGACACTGAAGCTTTCTTT

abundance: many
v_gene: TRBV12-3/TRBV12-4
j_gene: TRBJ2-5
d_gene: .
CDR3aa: CASSLQALDYQETQYF
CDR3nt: TGTGCCAGCAGTTTGCAGGCGTTAGATTACCAAGAGACCCAGTACTTC

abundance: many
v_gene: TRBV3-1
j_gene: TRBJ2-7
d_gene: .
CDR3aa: CASSQDRIEQYF
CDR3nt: TGTGCCAGCAGCCAAGATCGGATTGAGCAGTACTTC

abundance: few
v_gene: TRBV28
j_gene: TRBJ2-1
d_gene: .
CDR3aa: CASSFRNEQFF
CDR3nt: TGTGCCAGCAGTTTTAGGAATGAGCAGTTCTTC

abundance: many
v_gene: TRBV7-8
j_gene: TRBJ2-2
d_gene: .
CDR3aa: CASTPRQQDAGELFF
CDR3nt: TGTGCCAGCACCCCTCGGCAGCAGGATGCCGGGGAGCTGTTTTTT

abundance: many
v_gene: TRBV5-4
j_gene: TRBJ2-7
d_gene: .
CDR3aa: CASSSYNYEQYF
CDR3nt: TGTGCCAGCAGCTCCTACAACTACGAGCAGTACTTC

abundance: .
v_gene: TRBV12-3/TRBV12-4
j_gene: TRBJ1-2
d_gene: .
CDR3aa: CASSLARSRDYGYTF
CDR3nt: TGTGCCAGCAGTTTAGCCCGGTCGCGGGACTATGGCTACACCTTC

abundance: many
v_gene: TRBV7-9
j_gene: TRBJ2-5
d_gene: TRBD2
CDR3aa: CASSSTSGETQYF
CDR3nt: TGTGCCAGCAGTTCTACTAGCGGAGAGACCCAGTACTTC

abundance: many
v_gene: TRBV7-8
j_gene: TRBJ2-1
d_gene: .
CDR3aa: CASSLALGAIHNEQFF
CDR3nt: TGTGCCAGCAGCTTAGCGCTGGGGGCGATTCACAATGAGCAGTTCTTC

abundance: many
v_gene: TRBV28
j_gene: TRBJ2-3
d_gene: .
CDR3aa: CASKAQSTDTQYF
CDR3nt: TGTGCCAGCAAGGCCCAGAGCACAGATACGCAGTATTTT

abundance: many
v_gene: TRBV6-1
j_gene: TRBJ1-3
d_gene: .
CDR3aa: CASSFLPPDSGNTIYF
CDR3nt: TGTGCCAGCAGTTTCCTGCCTCCTGATTCTGGAAACACCATATATTTT

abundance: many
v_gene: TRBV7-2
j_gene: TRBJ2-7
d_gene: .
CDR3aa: CASSFAVPTYEQYF
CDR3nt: TGTGCCAGCAGCTTCGCCGTTCCTACCTACGAGCAGTACTTC

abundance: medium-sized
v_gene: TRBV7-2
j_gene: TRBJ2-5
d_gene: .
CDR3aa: CASSSGGYQETQYF
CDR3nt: TGTGCCAGCAGCTCTGGAGGGTACCAAGAGACCCAGTACTTC

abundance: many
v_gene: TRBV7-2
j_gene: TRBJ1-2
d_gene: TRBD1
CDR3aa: CASSTGDRVYGYTF
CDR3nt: TGTGCCAGCAGCACCGGGGACAGGGTCTATGGCTACACCTTC

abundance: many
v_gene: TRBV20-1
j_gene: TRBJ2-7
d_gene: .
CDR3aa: CSARDTTGRQYF
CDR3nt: TGCAGTGCTAGAGATACCACAGGACGACAGTACTTT

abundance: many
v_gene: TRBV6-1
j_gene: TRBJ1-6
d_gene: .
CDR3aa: CASNIRAGLAGNSPLHF
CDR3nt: TGTGCCAGCAACATCAGGGCGGGGTTGGCCGGGAATTCACCCCTCCACTTT

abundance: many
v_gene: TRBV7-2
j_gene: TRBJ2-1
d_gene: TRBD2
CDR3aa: CASSQDRLAGSMQFF
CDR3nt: TGTGCCAGCAGCCAGGATAGACTAGCGGGGTCAATGCAGTTCTTC

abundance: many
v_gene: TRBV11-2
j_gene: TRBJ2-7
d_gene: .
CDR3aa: CASKLYEQYF
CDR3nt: TGTGCCAGCAAACTCTACGAGCAGTACTTC

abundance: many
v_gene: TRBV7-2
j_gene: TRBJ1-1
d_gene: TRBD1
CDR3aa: CASSTRTGLNTEAFF
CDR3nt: TGTGCCAGCAGCACTAGGACAGGCCTGAACACTGAAGCTTTCTTT

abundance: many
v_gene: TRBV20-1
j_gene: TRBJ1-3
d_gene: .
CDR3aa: CSARDRRGGNTIYF
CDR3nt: TGCAGTGCTAGAGACCGGAGGGGTGGAAACACCATATATTTT

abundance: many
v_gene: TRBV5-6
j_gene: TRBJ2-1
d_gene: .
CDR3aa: CASSLGRSYNEQFF
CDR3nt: TGTGCCAGCAGCTTGGGACGGAGCTACAATGAGCAGTTCTTC

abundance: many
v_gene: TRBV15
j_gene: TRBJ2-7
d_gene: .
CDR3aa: CATSIRSGANYEQYF
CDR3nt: TGTGCCACCAGCATCCGATCCGGGGCCAACTACGAGCAGTACTTC

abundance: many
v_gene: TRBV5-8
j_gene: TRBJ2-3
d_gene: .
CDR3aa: CASTLGLTTDTQYF
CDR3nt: TGTGCCAGCACTTTGGGACTTACCACAGATACGCAGTATTTT

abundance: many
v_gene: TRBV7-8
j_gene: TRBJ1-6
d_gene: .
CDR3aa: CASSPRRGGRVNSPLHF
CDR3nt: TGTGCCAGCAGCCCCAGGCGCGGGGGCCGAGTGAATTCACCCCTCCACTTT